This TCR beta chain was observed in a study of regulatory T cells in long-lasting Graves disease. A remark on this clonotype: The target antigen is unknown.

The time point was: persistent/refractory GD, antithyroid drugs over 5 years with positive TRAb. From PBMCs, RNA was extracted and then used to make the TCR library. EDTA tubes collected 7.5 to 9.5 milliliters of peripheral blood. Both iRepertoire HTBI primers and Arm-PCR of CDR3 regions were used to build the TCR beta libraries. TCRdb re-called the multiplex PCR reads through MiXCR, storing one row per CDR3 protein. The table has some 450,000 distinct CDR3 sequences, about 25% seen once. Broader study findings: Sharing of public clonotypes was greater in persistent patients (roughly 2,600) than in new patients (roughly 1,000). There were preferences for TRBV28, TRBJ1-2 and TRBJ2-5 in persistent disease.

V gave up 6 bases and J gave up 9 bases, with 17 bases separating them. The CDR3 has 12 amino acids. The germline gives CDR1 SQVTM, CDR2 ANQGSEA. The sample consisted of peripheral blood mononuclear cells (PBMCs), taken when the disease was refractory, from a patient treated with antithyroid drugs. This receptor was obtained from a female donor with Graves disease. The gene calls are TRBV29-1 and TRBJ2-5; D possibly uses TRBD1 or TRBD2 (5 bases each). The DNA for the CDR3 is TGCAGCGTAGCATTGGGGCGGCGGGCCCAGTACTTC. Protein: CSVALGRRAQYF.